This TCR beta chain was sequenced during a study of HIV-infected patients and healthy controls. One entry per CDR3 protein results from TCRdb running MiXCR on the 5' RACE reads. The sample has around 67,000 distinct CDR3 sequences, about 16% seen once; the top ten hold less than 6%. The CDR3 totals 16 residues. With 0 bases removed from V and 2 bases from J, the gap between germline ends came to 13 bases. The sample consisted of CD4+ T cells from blood. V usage is TRBV12-3 or TRBV12-4 and J usage is TRBJ1-2; D is undetermined. This TCR came from a human donor in good health. CDR3 sequence: CASSLAVPAENYGYTF. The CDR3 coding sequence is TGTGCCAGCAGTTTAGCCGTGCCAGCGGAGAACTATGGCTACACCTTC.